This T cell receptor (beta chain) was retrieved from a study of T cells in Graves' hyperthyroidism and ophthalmopathy. Study findings and constraints: Blood shared most expanded thyroid clonotypes above 0.001.

Concerning this clonotype: Its antigen is unidentified.

From RNA transcripts, TCR beta CDR3 regions were amplified. The primer set for the first-round RT-PCR of the TCR CDR3 was HTBI. TCRdb ran MiXCR on the multiplex PCR reads and lists one entry per CDR3 protein. This sample has 500,000 to 750,000 distinct CDR3 sequences, with just over 45% found just once. Trimming shortened V by 3 bases and J by 8 bases, and 10 bases separated the two germline ends. Germline assignment: CDR1 SGHTA and CDR2 FQGNSA. This CDR3 comprises 12 residues. The chain employs TRBV7-2 and TRBJ1-2; no clear D gene. The clonotype originates from a woman aged 18-29 years with Graves' hyperthyroidism. Sequencing was performed on peripheral blood or thyroid tissue (not recorded which). The CDR3 loop reads CASSFDLYGYTF. The CDR3 DNA reads as TGTGCCAGCAGCTTTGACCTGTACGGCTACACCTTC.